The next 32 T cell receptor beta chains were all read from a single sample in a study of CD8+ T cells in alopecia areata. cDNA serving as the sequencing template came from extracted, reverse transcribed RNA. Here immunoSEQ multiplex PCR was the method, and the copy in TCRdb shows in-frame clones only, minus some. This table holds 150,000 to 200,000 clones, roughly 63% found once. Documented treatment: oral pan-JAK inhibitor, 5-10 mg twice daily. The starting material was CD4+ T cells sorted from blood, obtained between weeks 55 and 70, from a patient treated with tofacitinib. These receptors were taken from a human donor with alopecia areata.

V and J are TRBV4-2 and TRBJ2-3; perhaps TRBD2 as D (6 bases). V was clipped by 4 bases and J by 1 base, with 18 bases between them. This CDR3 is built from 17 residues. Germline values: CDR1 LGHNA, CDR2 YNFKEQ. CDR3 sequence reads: CASSPAVGGGGTDTQYF. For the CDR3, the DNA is TGTGCCAGCAGCCCCGCTGTGGGGGGTGGAGGCACAGATACGCAGTATTTT.

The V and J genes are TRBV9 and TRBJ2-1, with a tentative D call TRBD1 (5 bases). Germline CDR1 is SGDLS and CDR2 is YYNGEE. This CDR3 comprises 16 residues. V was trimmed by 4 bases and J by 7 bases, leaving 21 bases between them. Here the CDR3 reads CASSPGAGLVQNEQFF. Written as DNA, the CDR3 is TGTGCCAGCAGCCCCGGCGCAGGGCTTGTTCAGAATGAGCAGTTCTTC.

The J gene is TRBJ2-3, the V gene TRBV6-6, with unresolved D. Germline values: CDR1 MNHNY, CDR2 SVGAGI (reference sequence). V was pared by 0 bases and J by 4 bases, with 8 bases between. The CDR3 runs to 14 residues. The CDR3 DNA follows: TGTGCCAGCAGTTACTCAGACGGGTCAGATACGCAGTATTTT. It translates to CASSYSDGSDTQYF.

CDR3 in DNA: TGCGCCAGCAGCCAAGATCGCGCCAGAGAGCAGTACTTC. Its protein product is CASSQDRAREQYF. This chain links TRBV4-1 with TRBJ2-7; D gene unclear. V gave up 0 bases and J gave up 7 bases, with 10 bases separating them. Germline CDR1 reads MGHRA; CDR2 reads YSYEKL. The CDR3 has 13 residues.

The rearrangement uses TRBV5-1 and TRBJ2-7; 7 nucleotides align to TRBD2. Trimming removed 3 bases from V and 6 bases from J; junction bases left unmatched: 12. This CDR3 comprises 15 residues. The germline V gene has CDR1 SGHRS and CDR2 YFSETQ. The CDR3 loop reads CASSSLADGQGEQYF. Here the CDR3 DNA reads TGCGCCAGCAGCTCCCTAGCGGACGGGCAAGGCGAGCAGTACTTC.

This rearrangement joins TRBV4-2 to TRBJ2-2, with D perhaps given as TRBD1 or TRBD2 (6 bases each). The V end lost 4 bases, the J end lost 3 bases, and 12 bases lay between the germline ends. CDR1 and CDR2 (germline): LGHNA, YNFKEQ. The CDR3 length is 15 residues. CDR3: CASSRGALDTGELFF. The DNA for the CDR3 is TGTGCCAGCAGCCGGGGGGCACTTGACACCGGGGAGCTGTTTTTT.

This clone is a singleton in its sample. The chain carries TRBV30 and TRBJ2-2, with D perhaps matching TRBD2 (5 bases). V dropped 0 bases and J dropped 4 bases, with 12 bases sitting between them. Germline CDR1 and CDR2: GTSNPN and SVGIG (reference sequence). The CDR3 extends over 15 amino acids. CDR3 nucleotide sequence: TGTGCCTGGAGTGTCTATACGGGGTCCACCGGGGAGCTGTTTTTT. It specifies CAWSVYTGSTGELFF.

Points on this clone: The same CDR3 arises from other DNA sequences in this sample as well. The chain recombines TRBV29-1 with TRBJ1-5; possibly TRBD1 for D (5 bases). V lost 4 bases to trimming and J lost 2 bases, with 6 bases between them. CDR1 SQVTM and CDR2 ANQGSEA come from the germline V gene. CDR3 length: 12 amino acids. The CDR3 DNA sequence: TGCAGCGTTGGGGGGGGCAATCAGCCCCAGCATTTT. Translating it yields CSVGGGNQPQHF.

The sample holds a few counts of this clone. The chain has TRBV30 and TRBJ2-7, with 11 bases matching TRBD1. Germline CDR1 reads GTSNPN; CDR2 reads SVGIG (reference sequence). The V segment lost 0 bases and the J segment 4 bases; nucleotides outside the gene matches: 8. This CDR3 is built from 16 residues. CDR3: CAWSVRRTGGQYEQYF. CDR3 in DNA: TGTGCCTGGAGTGTCCGCCGGACAGGGGGCCAGTACGAGCAGTACTTC.

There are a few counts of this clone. The CDR3 region is CASSEQGVYGYTF. CDR3 DNA: TGTGCCAGCAGTGAGCAGGGGGTTTACGGCTACACCTTC. This chain connects TRBV6-1 to TRBJ1-2; 7 nucleotides match TRBD1. The CDR3 is made up of 13 amino acids. Germline V gene lookup returns CDR1 MNHNS and CDR2 SASEGT. Trimming cost V 3 bases and J 8 bases; bases outside gene matches: 6.

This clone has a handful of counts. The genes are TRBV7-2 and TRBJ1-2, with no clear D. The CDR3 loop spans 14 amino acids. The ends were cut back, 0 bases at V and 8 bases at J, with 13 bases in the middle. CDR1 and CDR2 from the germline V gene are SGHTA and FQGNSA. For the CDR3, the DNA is TGTGCCAGCAGCTTAGCCGCACAGTCAAGGGGCTACACCTTC. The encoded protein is CASSLAAQSRGYTF.

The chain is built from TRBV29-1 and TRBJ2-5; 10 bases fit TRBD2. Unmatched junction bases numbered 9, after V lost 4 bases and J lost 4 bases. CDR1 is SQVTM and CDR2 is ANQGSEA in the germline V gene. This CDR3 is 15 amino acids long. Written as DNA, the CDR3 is TGCAGCGTTGTTGCTAGCGGGGGTCCAACAGAGACCCAGTACTTC. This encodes CSVVASGGPTETQYF.

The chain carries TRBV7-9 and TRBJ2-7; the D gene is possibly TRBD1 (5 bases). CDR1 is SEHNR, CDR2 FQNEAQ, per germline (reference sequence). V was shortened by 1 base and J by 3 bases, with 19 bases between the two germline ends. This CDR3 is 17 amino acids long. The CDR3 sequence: CASSLVGAQTDYYEQYF. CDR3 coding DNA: TGTGCCAGCAGCTTAGTTGGGGCCCAGACGGATTACTACGAGCAGTACTTC.

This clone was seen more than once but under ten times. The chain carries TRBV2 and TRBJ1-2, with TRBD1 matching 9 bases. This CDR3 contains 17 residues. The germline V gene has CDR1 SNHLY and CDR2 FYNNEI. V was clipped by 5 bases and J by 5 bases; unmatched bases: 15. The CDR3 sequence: CASSSTLRDRVGYGYTF. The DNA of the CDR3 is TGTGCCAGCAGTTCCACGCTCCGGGACAGGGTAGGGTATGGCTACACCTTC.

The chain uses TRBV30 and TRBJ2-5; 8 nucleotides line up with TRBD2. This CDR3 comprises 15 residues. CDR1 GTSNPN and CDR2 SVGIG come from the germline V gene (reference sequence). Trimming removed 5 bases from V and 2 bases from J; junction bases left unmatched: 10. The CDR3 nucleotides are TGTGCCTGGGATCCGAGCGGGGGTGAACAAGAGACCCAGTACTTC. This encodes CAWDPSGGEQETQYF.

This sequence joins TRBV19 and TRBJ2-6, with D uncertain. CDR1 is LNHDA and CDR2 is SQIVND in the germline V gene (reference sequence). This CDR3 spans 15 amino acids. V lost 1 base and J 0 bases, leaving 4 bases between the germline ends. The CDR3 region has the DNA TGTGCCAGTAGTATAGGAGCCTCTGGGGCCAACGTCCTGACTTTC. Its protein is CASSIGASGANVLTF. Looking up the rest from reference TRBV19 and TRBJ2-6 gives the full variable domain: DGGITQSPKYLFRKEGQNVTLSCEQNLNHDAMYWYRQDPGQGLRLIYYSQIVNDFQKGDIAEGYSVSREKKESFPLTVTSAQKNPTAFYLCASSIGASGANVLTFGAGSRLTVL.

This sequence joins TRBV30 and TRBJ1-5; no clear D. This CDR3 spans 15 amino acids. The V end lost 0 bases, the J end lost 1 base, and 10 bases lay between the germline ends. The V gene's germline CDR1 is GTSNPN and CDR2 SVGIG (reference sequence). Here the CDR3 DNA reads TGTGCCTGGAGTGTCCGGGTCGGAAGCAATCAGCCCCAGCATTTT. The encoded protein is CAWSVRVGSNQPQHF. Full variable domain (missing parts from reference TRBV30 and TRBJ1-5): SQTIHQWPATLVQPVGSPLSLECTVEGTSNPNLYWYRQAAGRGLQLLFYSVGIGQISSEVPQNLSASRPQDRQFILSSKKLLLSDSGFYLCAWSVRVGSNQPQHFGDGTRLSIL.

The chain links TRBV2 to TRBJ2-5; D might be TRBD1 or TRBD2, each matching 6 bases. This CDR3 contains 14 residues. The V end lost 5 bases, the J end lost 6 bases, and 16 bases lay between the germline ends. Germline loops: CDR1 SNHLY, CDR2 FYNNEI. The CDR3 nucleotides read TGTGCCAGCAGTCAATATACAGGGAGGAAGACCCAGTACTTC. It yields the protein CASSQYTGRKTQYF.

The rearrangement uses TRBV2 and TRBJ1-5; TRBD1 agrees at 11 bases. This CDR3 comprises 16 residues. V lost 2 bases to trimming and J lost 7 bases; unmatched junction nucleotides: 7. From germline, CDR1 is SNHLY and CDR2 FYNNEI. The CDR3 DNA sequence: TGTGCCAGCAGTGAATTCGGGACAGGGGGATACCAGCCCCAGCATTTT. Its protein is CASSEFGTGGYQPQHF.

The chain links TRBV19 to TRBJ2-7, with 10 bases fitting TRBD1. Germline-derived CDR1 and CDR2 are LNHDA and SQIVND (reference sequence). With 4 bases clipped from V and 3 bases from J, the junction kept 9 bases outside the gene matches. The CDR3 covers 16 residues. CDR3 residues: CASSTIFRDRGYEQYF. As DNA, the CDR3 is TGTGCCAGTAGTACCATTTTCCGGGACAGGGGCTACGAGCAGTACTTC.

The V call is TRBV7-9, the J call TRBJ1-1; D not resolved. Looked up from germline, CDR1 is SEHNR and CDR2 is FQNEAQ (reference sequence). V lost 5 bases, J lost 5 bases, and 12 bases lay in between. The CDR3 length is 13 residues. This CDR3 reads CASSKDLGTEAFF. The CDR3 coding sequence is TGTGCCAGCAGCAAAGACCTGGGGACTGAAGCTTTCTTT.

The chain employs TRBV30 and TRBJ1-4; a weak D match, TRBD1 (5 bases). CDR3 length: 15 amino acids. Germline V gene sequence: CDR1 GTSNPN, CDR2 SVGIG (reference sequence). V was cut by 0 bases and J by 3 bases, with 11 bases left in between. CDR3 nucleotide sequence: TGTGCCTGGAGTGTTGGGGCGGGATCTAATGAAAAACTGTTTTTT. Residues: CAWSVGAGSNEKLFF.

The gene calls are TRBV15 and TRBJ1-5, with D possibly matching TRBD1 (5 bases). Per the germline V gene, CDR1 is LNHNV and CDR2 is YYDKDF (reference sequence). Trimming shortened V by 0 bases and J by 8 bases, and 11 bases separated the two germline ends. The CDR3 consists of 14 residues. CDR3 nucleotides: TGTGCCACCAGCAGAGACCGGGGGAGGGAGCCCCAGCATTTT. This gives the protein CATSRDRGREPQHF.

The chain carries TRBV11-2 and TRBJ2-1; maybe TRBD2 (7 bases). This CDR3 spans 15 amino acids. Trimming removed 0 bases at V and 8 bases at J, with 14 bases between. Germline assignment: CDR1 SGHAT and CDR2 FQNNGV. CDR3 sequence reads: CASSLERGGTYEQFF. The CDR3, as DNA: TGTGCCAGCAGCTTAGAGAGGGGGGGCACTTATGAGCAGTTCTTC.

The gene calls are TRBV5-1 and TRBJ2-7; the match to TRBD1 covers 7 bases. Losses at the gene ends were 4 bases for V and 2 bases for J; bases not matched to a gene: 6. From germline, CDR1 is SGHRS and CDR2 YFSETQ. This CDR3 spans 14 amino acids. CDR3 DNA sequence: TGCGCCAGCAGCCGTGGGACAGCTACCTACGAGCAGTACTTC. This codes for CASSRGTATYEQYF.

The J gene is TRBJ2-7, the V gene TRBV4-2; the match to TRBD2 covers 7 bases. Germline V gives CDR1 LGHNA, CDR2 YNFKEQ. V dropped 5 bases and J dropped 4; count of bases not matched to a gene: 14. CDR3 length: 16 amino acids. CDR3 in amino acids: CASSSGGGRTRYEQYF. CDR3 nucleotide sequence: TGTGCCAGCAGCTCGGGGGGTGGTCGAACCCGGTACGAGCAGTACTTC.

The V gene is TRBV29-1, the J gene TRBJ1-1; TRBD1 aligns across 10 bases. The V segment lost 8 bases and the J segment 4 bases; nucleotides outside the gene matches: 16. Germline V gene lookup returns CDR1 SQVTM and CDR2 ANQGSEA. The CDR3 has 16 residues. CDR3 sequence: CSPNPTGGIEFTEAFF. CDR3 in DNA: TGCAGCCCTAACCCGACAGGGGGCATAGAGTTCACTGAAGCTTTCTTT.

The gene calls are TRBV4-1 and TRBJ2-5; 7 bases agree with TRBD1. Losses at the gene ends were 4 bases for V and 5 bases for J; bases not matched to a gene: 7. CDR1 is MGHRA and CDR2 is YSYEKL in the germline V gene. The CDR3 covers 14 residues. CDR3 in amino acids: CASSPTQGRETQYF. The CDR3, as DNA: TGCGCCAGCAGCCCCACACAGGGGCGGGAGACCCAGTACTTC.

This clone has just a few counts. CDR3 coding DNA: TGCAGCGCGAGTGAGGGACCACCGGTCACTGAAGCTTTCTTT. Protein: CSASEGPPVTEAFF. The rearrangement links TRBV29-1 to TRBJ1-1, with D possibly matching TRBD1 (5 bases). Looked up from germline, CDR1 is SQVTM and CDR2 is ANQGSEA. The ends were cut back, 7 bases at V and 4 bases at J, with 19 bases in the middle. The CDR3 contains 14 residues.

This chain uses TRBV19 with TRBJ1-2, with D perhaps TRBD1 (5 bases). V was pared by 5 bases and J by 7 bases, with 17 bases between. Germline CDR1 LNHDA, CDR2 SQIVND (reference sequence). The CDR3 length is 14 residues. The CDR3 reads CASSLDRDLSGYTF. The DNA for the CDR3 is TGTGCCAGTAGTCTCGACAGAGACCTCTCTGGCTACACCTTC.

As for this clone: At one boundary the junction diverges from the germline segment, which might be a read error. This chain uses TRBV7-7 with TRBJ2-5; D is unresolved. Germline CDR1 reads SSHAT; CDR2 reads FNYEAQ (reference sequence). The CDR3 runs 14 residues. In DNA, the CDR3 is TGTGCTAGCAGCCCGCCGACCGTCCAAGAGACCCAGTACTTC. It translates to CASSPPTVQETQYF.

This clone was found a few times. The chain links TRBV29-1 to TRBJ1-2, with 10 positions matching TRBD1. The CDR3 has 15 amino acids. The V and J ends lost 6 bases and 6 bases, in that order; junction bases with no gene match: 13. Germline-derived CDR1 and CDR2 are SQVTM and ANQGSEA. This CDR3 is CSVGQGRQGQDGYTF. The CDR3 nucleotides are TGCAGCGTGGGACAGGGGCGACAAGGGCAAGATGGCTACACCTTC.